The 20 T cell receptor beta chains listed next were all sequenced from one sample in a study of T cells in Graves' hyperthyroidism and ophthalmopathy. TCR beta CDR3 regions were amplified from RNA. With the HTBI primer set, the TCR CDR3 went through a first round of RT-PCR. TCRdb analysed the multiplex PCR reads with MiXCR anew, one entry per CDR3 protein. The sample holds 550,000 to 650,000 distinct CDR3 sequences; around 14% are singletons and the top ten take around 5.4%. The sample was blood. These receptors were collected from a woman aged 25 to 39 with Graves' hyperthyroidism that later progressed to Graves' ophthalmopathy.

This clonotype was seen many times. Compared with germline, one end of the junction differs, possibly owing to a read error. The rearrangement joins TRBV3-1 to TRBJ2-1; D might be TRBD1 (6 bases). Germline CDR1 LGHDT, CDR2 YNNKEL (reference sequence). The CDR3 consists of 15 residues. The DNA of the CDR3 is TGTGCCAGCAACCAAGGGGGACCGGGAAACAATGAGCAGTTCTTC. Translating gives CASNQGGPGNNEQFF.

The chain links TRBV6-1 to TRBJ1-4; D gene ambiguous. Trimming left V 5 bases short and J 10 bases short, with 20 bases between. Per the germline V gene, CDR1 is MNHNS and CDR2 is SASEGT. The CDR3 consists of 15 residues. In nucleotides, the CDR3 is TGTGCCAGCAGTCCCGGCCTGGGCCCCATAGGAAAACTGTTTTTT. Translated, it gives CASSPGLGPIGKLFF.

This clonotype has a handful of counts. The chain recombines TRBV20-1 with TRBJ1-2; 7 positions agree with TRBD1. CDR3 length: 14 amino acids. The V gene end was trimmed by 0 bases and the J gene end by 4 bases; junction bases not matched to a gene: 5. From germline, CDR1 is DFQATT and CDR2 SNEGSKA (reference sequence). The DNA for the CDR3 is TGCAGTGCTAGAGACAAACAGGGGTCCTATGGCTACACCTTC. This codes for CSARDKQGSYGYTF.

The CDR3 here is CASSGLAETQYF. Here the CDR3 DNA reads TGTGCCAGCAGCGGACTAGCGGAGACCCAGTACTTC. This chain links TRBV7-3 with TRBJ2-5, with TRBD2 identical over 9 bases. The CDR3 is made up of 12 amino acids. Germline CDR1 is SGHTA and CDR2 is FQGTGA. J gave up 5 bases and V 5 bases, and 0 bases lay outside the gene matches.

A remark on this clonotype: This may be a read error: a much more frequent sequence differs by one nucleotide. The chain is built from TRBV30 and TRBJ2-7, with D perhaps matching TRBD2 (7 bases). The CDR3 runs to 12 residues. Germline CDR1 is GTSNPN and CDR2 is SVGIG (reference sequence). The V end lost 3 bases, the J end lost 6 bases, and 12 bases lay between the germline ends. CDR3 amino acids: CAWRGGAPEQYF. The CDR3 DNA reads TGTGCCTGGAGAGGGGGGGCGCCCGAGCAGTACTTC.

This clonotype was counted between two and nine times. The chain links TRBV11-3 to TRBJ1-1; weak D call: TRBD1 (5 bases). Trimming shortened V by 2 bases and J by 2 bases, and 9 bases separated the two germline ends. The CDR3 extends over 14 amino acids. Germline V gene lookup returns CDR1 SGHNT and CDR2 YENEEA. Here the CDR3 DNA reads TGTGCCAGCAGCTTACCGACAGTAAACACTGAAGCTTTCTTT. Translated: CASSLPTVNTEAFF.

In this sample, this clonotype turned up many times. The CDR3: CASRVDRSTDTQYF. For the CDR3, the DNA is TGTGCCAGCAGGGTCGACAGGAGCACAGATACGCAGTATTTT. The gene calls are TRBV27 and TRBJ2-3; D may be TRBD1 (6 bases). CDR3 length: 14 residues. V lost 6 bases and J 0 bases, leaving 10 bases between the germline ends. Germline V gene sequence: CDR1 MNHEY, CDR2 SMNVEV (reference sequence).

The table lists this clonotype with a few counts. A much larger clone sits a single nucleotide away, making a read error possible. The rearrangement links TRBV20-1 to TRBJ1-5, with D possibly TRBD1 on 5 matching bases. Germline values: CDR1 DFQATT, CDR2 SNEGSKA (reference sequence). Trimming shortened V by 5 bases and J by 3 bases, and 14 bases separated the two germline ends. The CDR3 sequence is 14 residues long. CDR3 amino acids: CSAHAGRVNQPQHF. In DNA form, the CDR3 reads TGCAGTGCTCACGCGGGACGGGTCAATCAGCCCCAGCATTTT.

This clonotype was seen many times. V and J are TRBV6-1 and TRBJ2-7, with TRBD1 identical over 7 bases. In germline, CDR1 is MNHNS, CDR2 SASEGT. There are 14 residues in the CDR3. Trimming removed 6 bases from V and 3 bases from J; junction bases left unmatched: 8. DNA for the CDR3: TGTGCCAGCAGCACCCGGGACAGAGTCTACGAGCAGTACTTC. This codes for CASSTRDRVYEQYF.

This clonotype was seen ten or more times. This chain links TRBV5-1 with TRBJ1-4; D remains unclear. Germline V gene sequence: CDR1 SGHRS, CDR2 YFSETQ. Trimming took 4 bases from V and 7 from J, leaving 11 bases between them. The CDR3 length is 13 residues. Here the CDR3 DNA reads TGCGCCAGCAGCCCTCGTTTGGGTGAAAAACTGTTTTTT. It specifies CASSPRLGEKLFF.

This clonotype was recorded at least ten times. The V and J genes are TRBV12-3 or TRBV12-4 and TRBJ2-5; TRBD2 matches at 15 bases. V lost 5 bases to trimming and J lost 7 bases; unmatched junction nucleotides: 5. The CDR3 contains 15 residues. CDR3 sequence: CASSTGGLAGGTQYF. In nucleotides, the CDR3 is TGTGCCAGCAGTACGGGGGGACTAGCGGGAGGGACCCAGTACTTC.

This clonotype was detected ten times or more. This rearrangement joins TRBV20-1 to TRBJ1-2; D remains unclear. The CDR3 is made up of 12 amino acids. Looked up from germline, CDR1 is DFQATT and CDR2 is SNEGSKA (reference sequence). V dropped 5 bases and J dropped 5 bases, with 12 bases sitting between them. Here the CDR3 DNA reads TGCAGTGCTGACTCGATGGGGTATGGCTACACCTTC. The encoded protein is CSADSMGYGYTF.

The chain recombines TRBV7-9 with TRBJ2-6, with D unclear. Between the trimmed V and J ends, which lost 2 bases and 2 bases, there was a span of 10 bases. The CDR3 totals 16 residues. Per the germline V gene, CDR1 is SEHNR and CDR2 is FQNEAQ (reference sequence). The CDR3 DNA sequence: TGTGCCAGCAGCTTAATACCGTGGACTGGGGCCAACGTCCTGACTTTC. As protein: CASSLIPWTGANVLTF.

This clonotype has only a few counts. The CDR3 bases are TGTGCCAGCAGTGACCAAGGGGTAAATGAGCAGTTCTTC. It encodes CASSDQGVNEQFF. The chain carries TRBV6-4 and TRBJ2-1; D perhaps matches TRBD1 (5 bases). Trimming took 2 bases from V and 7 from J, leaving 9 bases between them. The length of the CDR3 is 13 residues. CDR1 and CDR2 (germline): MRHNA, SNTAGT.

This chain connects TRBV4-1 to TRBJ2-7; 9 bases are shared with TRBD1. Per the germline V gene, CDR1 is MGHRA and CDR2 is YSYEKL. V shed 3 bases, J shed 1 base, and the junction held 4 bases outside the gene matches. This CDR3 comprises 15 residues. The CDR3 loop is CASSHPGTGSYEQYF. As DNA, the CDR3 is TGCGCCAGCAGCCATCCCGGGACAGGGTCCTACGAGCAGTACTTC.

This clonotype was seen more than once but under ten times. This sequence joins TRBV27 and TRBJ1-5, with 7 bases aligning to TRBD1. CDR1 is MNHEY, CDR2 SMNVEV, per germline (reference sequence). This CDR3 spans 15 amino acids. V was pared by 6 bases and J by 6 bases, with 11 bases of the junction left unmatched. CDR3 amino acids: CASSLGTAPSQPQHF. The CDR3 coding sequence is TGTGCCAGCAGCCTAGGGACAGCCCCTTCTCAGCCCCAGCATTTT.

This clonotype has a count of ten or more. The rearrangement uses TRBV12-3 or TRBV12-4 and TRBJ2-7; D gene ambiguous. CDR3 size: 14 residues. V lost 2 bases, J lost 7 bases, and 15 bases lay in between. The CDR3 loop reads CASSLSTFGVEQYF. CDR3 in DNA: TGTGCCAGCAGTTTATCCACCTTTGGAGTGGAGCAGTACTTC.

This clonotype was counted at least ten times. The V gene is TRBV10-1, the J gene TRBJ1-1, with unresolved D. Trimming took 3 bases from V and 0 from J, leaving 14 bases between them. The CDR3 is made up of 16 amino acids. CDR1 is WNHNN and CDR2 is SYGVQD in the germline V gene (reference sequence). CDR3 coding DNA: TGCGCCAGCAGTGATAGGAAATCGGTGGTGAACACTGAAGCTTTCTTT. This translates into CASSDRKSVVNTEAFF.

Many counts were recorded for this clonotype. V is TRBV7-8 and J is TRBJ2-1; D uncertain. The CDR3 contains 16 residues. V lost 0 bases and J 0 bases, leaving 9 bases between the germline ends. Germline values: CDR1 SGHVS, CDR2 FQNEAQ. The CDR3 reads CASSLALDDSYNEQFF. DNA of the CDR3: TGTGCCAGCAGCTTAGCACTGGATGACTCCTACAATGAGCAGTTCTTC.

The chain combines TRBV6-1 with TRBJ2-4; unclear D gene. The germline CDR1 and CDR2 sequences are MNHNS and SASEGT. The germline V and J ends were trimmed by 5 bases and 8 bases, with 13 bases remaining between them. This CDR3 has 13 amino acids. The DNA of the CDR3 is TGTGCCAGCAGTCTCCGGGTGGGTGACATTCAGTACTTC. The encoded protein is CASSLRVGDIQYF.